A single sample is the source of the 17 T cell receptor beta chains below, sequenced in a study of cytomegalovirus exposure and HLA in healthy donors. Both 60 Vbeta primers and 13 Jbeta primers went into the PCR. This table comes from immunoSEQ multiplex PCR, and its TCRdb copy is limited to in-frame clones, with some not included. This sample has 85,000 to 130,000 clones; 60% to 80% occur once, and the top ten carry 5.8%. Sequencing was done on a sample of PBMCs. Receptors were obtained from a man aged 55 to 70 in good health and CMV-seropositive.

The chain carries TRBV28 and TRBJ1-3; tentatively, D is TRBD1 (5 bases). This CDR3 is 13 amino acids long. Germline V lookup: CDR1 MDHEN, CDR2 SYDVKM. Trimming stripped 3 bases from V and 5 bases from J, with 8 bases between. CDR3 DNA: TGTGCCAGCAGTTTGGGGCAGAGAAACACCATATATTTT. This gives the protein CASSLGQRNTIYF.

V is TRBV10-3 and J is TRBJ1-3, with TRBD1 identical over 9 bases. The germline CDR1 and CDR2 sequences are ENHRY and SYGVKD. Trimming removed 2 bases from V and 4 bases from J; junction bases left unmatched: 3. The CDR3 sequence is 15 residues long. CDR3 in amino acids: CAISERQGGGNTIYF. DNA of the CDR3: TGTGCCATCAGTGAGCGACAGGGGGGCGGAAACACCATATATTTT.

This chain uses TRBV6-5 with TRBJ1-2, with 8 positions matching TRBD1. The V gene end was trimmed by 5 bases and the J gene end by 8 bases; junction bases not matched to a gene: 10. CDR3 length: 14 residues. Germline assignment: CDR1 MNHEY and CDR2 SVGAGI. In nucleotides, the CDR3 is TGTGCCAGCAGTCCTCTGGACAGGGCGCGGGGCTACACCTTC. Translation: CASSPLDRARGYTF.

The count of this clone is one. V is TRBV10-3 and J is TRBJ1-1; TRBD1 aligns across 7 bases. Germline CDR1 reads ENHRY; CDR2 reads SYGVKD. CDR3 size: 14 residues. The V segment lost 7 bases and the J segment 7 bases; nucleotides outside the gene matches: 12. The chain's CDR3 is CAIKTSDRSDEAFF. CDR3 coding DNA: TGTGCCATCAAGACCTCGGACAGGAGCGATGAAGCTTTCTTT.

J is TRBJ1-1 and V is TRBV18; the D gene is possibly TRBD1 (5 bases). Germline V gives CDR1 KGHSH, CDR2 LQKENI. V lost 3 bases to trimming and J lost 2 bases, with 16 bases between them. The CDR3 is made up of 16 amino acids. The CDR3 coding sequence is TGTGCCAGCTCACCCCCGGGGGGGAGGGGAAACACTGAAGCTTTCTTT. As protein: CASSPPGGRGNTEAFF.

The rearrangement links TRBV2 to TRBJ2-2; 10 positions match TRBD2. CDR3 length: 14 amino acids. The trim removed 8 bases at V and 11 bases at J, leaving 11 bases unmatched. CDR1 is SNHLY and CDR2 is FYNNEI in the germline V gene. The CDR3: CASEAGTSALELFF. CDR3 coding DNA: TGTGCCAGCGAAGCCGGGACTAGCGCCCTCGAGCTGTTTTTT. Variable domain in full (rest from reference TRBV2 and TRBJ2-2): EPEVTQTPSHQVTQMGQEVILRCVPISNHLYFYWYRQILGQKVEFLVSFYNNEISEKSEIFDDQFSVERPDGSNFTLKIRSTKLEDSAMYFCASEAGTSALELFFGEGSRLTVL.

CDR3: CASSYGGAEDTQYF. The CDR3 DNA reads as TGCGCCAGCAGTTACGGGGGGGCCGAAGATACGCAGTATTTT. This chain links TRBV5-1 with TRBJ2-3, with 8 bases that match TRBD2. V lost 5 bases and J lost 5; bases outside the gene matches: 7. The CDR3 consists of 14 residues. The germline V gene has CDR1 SGHRS and CDR2 YFSETQ.

The V and J genes are TRBV28 and TRBJ1-2, with a possible D match to TRBD1 (6 bases). V was clipped by 2 bases and J by 5 bases, with 18 bases between them. The CDR3 sequence is 16 residues long. From germline, CDR1 is MDHEN and CDR2 SYDVKM. The CDR3 is CASSLAATGRWYGYTF. The CDR3 DNA reads as TGTGCCAGCAGTTTAGCGGCGACAGGTCGGTGGTATGGCTACACCTTC.

This clone showed up just a few times. The rearrangement links TRBV7-3 to TRBJ2-3; 11 nucleotides line up with TRBD1. Germline trimming cut 3 bases from V and 4 bases from J; bases unmatched to any gene: 6. The CDR3 sequence is 16 residues long. The germline V gene encodes CDR1 SGHTA and CDR2 FQGTGA. As DNA, the CDR3 is TGTGCCAGCAGCTTTGGGACAGGGGGTTTATCAGATACGCAGTATTTT. Amino acids: CASSFGTGGLSDTQYF. The full variable domain, rest sourced from reference TRBV7-3 and TRBJ2-3, is GAGVSQTPSNKVTEKGKYVELRCDPISGHTALYWYRQSLGQGPEFLIYFQGTGAADDSGLPNDRFFAVRPEGSVSTLKIQRTERGDSAVYLCASSFGTGGLSDTQYFGPGTRLTVL.

The V gene is TRBV19, the J gene TRBJ2-7, with 9 bases fitting TRBD1. With V trimmed by 5 bases and J by 2 bases, 4 bases remained unmatched. The CDR3 has 14 residues. CDR1 is LNHDA and CDR2 is SQIVND in the germline V gene (reference sequence). The CDR3 sequence is CASSPGTGPYEQYF. The CDR3 DNA reads TGTGCCAGTAGTCCCGGGACAGGGCCCTACGAGCAGTACTTC. Complete variable domain (other parts from reference TRBV19 and TRBJ2-7): DGGITQSPKYLFRKEGQNVTLSCEQNLNHDAMYWYRQDPGQGLRLIYYSQIVNDFQKGDIAEGYSVSREKKESFPLTVTSAQKNPTAFYLCASSPGTGPYEQYFGPGTRLTVT.

This clone was found once. The CDR3 sequence is CASSAGPRQEELFF. DNA of the CDR3: TGTGCCAGCAGCGCGGGACCCCGTCAGGAGGAGCTGTTTTTT. V and J are TRBV11-3 and TRBJ2-2, with D possibly being TRBD2 (6 bases). The CDR3 contains 14 residues. CDR1 SGHNT and CDR2 YENEEA come from the germline V gene. Trimming took off 5 bases at V and 10 bases at J, with 17 bases between the two ends.

Here the CDR3 reads CATGVAEAFF. The CDR3 nucleotides are TGCGCCACAGGGGTAGCCGAAGCTTTCTTT. This sequence joins TRBV10-2 and TRBJ1-1; D is perhaps TRBD1 (6 bases). The ends were cut back, 10 bases at V and 8 bases at J, with 11 bases in the middle. Germline CDR1 reads WSHSY; CDR2 reads SAAADI. There are 10 residues in the CDR3.

This chain connects TRBV2 to TRBJ2-7; a possible D gene is TRBD1 (6 bases). The CDR3 loop spans 13 amino acids. CDR1 and CDR2 from the germline V gene are SNHLY and FYNNEI. Trimming pared 2 bases from V and 3 bases from J, leaving 8 bases between. CDR3 in amino acids: CASSERDNYEQYF. The CDR3 nucleotides read TGTGCCAGCAGTGAAAGGGACAACTACGAGCAGTACTTC.

This clone was counted between two and nine times. V gene TRBV4-2 combines with J gene TRBJ2-5; 11 bases are a match to TRBD2. Trimming took 3 bases from V and 4 from J; bases not matched to a gene: 10. This CDR3 has 17 residues. The V gene's germline CDR1 is LGHNA and CDR2 YNFKEQ. DNA of the CDR3: TGTGCCAGCAGCCAGTCGTTAGCGGGGGGGCCGACAGAGACCCAGTACTTC. This gives the protein CASSQSLAGGPTETQYF.

V usage is TRBV30 and J usage is TRBJ2-1; 15 nucleotides agree with TRBD2. With V trimmed by 2 bases and J by 0 bases, 2 bases remained unmatched. CDR3 length equals 17 residues. CDR1 is GTSNPN, CDR2 SVGIG, per germline (reference sequence). Here the CDR3 reads CAWSPGLAGGSYNEQFF. The CDR3 region has the DNA TGTGCCTGGAGTCCGGGACTAGCGGGGGGCTCCTACAATGAGCAGTTCTTC.

The gene calls are TRBV30 and TRBJ1-1; D call uncertain. Germline V gene lookup returns CDR1 GTSNPN and CDR2 SVGIG (reference sequence). Deletions cut 2 bases from V and 2 bases from J, with 24 bases between. The CDR3 is made up of 18 amino acids. CDR3 nucleotide sequence: TGTGCCTGGAGTTTTGAGGGAGATATTCGCGAACCTAACACTGAAGCTTTCTTT. This sequence encodes CAWSFEGDIREPNTEAFF.

The V gene is TRBV2, the J gene TRBJ2-3; 13 nucleotides agree with TRBD2. The trim removed 4 bases at V and 5 bases at J, leaving 6 bases unmatched. CDR3 length: 16 residues. The germline V gene encodes CDR1 SNHLY and CDR2 FYNNEI. The CDR3 sequence is CASSGGLAGVVDTQYF. The DNA of the CDR3 is TGTGCCAGCAGTGGCGGACTAGCGGGGGTGGTAGATACGCAGTATTTT.